A single T cell receptor (beta chain) is shown here with its context. The germline V gene has CDR1 MGHRA and CDR2 YSYEKL. The CDR3 consists of 18 residues. Trimming removed 4 bases from V and 3 bases from J, with 22 bases in between. The data were obtained in a study of patients and donors after allogeneic stem cell transplantation. One entry per CDR3 protein, called by TCRdb with MiXCR from the RT-PCR reads. The table shows 900,000 to 1,000,000 distinct CDR3 sequences, with about 20% occurring only once. The sequencing input was blood, either unsorted or a sorted T cell fraction (not recorded which). The chain links TRBV4-1 to TRBJ1-5; D perhaps matches TRBD1 (5 bases). The receptor was isolated from a human donor who was either an allogeneic HSCT recipient or a stem cell or donor lymphocyte infusion donor (not recorded which). It is not recorded whose cells these are; they may come from a transplant donor. As DNA, the CDR3 is TGCGCCAGCAGCCTCCGTTTAGGCAGGGAAAGAAACAATCAGCCCCAGCATTTT. Its protein product is CASSLRLGRERNNQPQHF.